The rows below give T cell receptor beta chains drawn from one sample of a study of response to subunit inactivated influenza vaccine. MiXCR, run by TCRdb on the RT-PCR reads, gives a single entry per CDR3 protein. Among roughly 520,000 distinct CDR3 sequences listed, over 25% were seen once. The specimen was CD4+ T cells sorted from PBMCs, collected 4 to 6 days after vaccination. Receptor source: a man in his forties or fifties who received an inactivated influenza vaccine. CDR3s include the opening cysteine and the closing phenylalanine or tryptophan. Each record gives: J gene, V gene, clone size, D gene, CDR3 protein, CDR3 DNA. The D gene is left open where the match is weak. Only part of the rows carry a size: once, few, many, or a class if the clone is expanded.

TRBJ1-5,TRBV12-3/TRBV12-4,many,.,CASSLNRNQPQHF,TGTGCCAGCAGTTTAAACAGGAATCAGCCCCAGCATTTT
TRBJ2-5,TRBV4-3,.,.,CASSQGSRTPGETQYF,TGCGCCAGCAGCCAAGGATCTCGCACGCCGGGGGAGACCCAGTACTTC
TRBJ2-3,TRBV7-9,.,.,CASSSQGAGTDTQYF,TGTGCCAGCAGCTCACAGGGCGCGGGCACAGATACGCAGTATTTT
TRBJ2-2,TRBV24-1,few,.,CATSERTATGELFF,TGTGCCACCAGTGAGCGGACGGCCACCGGGGAGCTGTTTTTT
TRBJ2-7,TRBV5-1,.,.,CASSFERGASYEQYF,TGCGCCAGCAGCTTCGAACGGGGGGCCTCCTACGAGCAGTACTTC
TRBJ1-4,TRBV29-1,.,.,CSVSGPFGSQEKLFF,TGCAGCGTATCAGGGCCATTTGGGTCTCAAGAAAAACTGTTTTTT
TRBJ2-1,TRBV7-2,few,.,CASSLSGKSGGFGEQFF,TGTGCCAGCAGCTTAAGTGGGAAGTCAGGAGGCTTCGGTGAGCAGTTCTTC
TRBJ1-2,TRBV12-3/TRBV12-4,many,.,CASSLRGGYGYTF,TGTGCCAGCAGTTTAAGGGGGGGCTATGGCTACACCTTC
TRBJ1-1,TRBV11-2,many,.,CASSSGQNTEAFF,TGTGCCAGCAGCTCGGGACAGAACACTGAAGCTTTCTTT
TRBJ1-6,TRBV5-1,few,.,CASSADYNSPLHF,TGCGCCAGCAGCGCCGACTATAATTCACCCCTCCACTTT
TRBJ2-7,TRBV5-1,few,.,CASSLAPSGQRPYEQYF,TGCGCCAGCAGCTTGGCTCCCTCCGGTCAACGTCCCTACGAGCAGTACTTC
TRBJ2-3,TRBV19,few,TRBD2,CASSNRLAGGTDTQYF,TGTGCCAGTAGTAATCGGTTGGCGGGGGGAACAGATACGCAGTATTTT
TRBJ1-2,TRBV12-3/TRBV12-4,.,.,CASSPLQGAYGYTF,TGTGCCAGCAGCCCCCTACAGGGTGCCTATGGCTACACCTTC
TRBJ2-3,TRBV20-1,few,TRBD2,CSASTQREGRDTQYF,TGCAGTGCTAGTACGCAGCGGGAGGGCCGAGATACGCAGTATTTT
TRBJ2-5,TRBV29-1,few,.,CSVAEGSETQYF,TGCAGCGTTGCGGAGGGCTCAGAGACCCAGTACTTC
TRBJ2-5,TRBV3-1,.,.,CASATTGEGTQYF,TGTGCCAGCGCCACAACGGGAGAGGGGACCCAGTACTTC
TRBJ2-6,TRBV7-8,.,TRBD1,CASSPKWGDREDSGANVLTF,TGTGCCAGCAGCCCAAAGTGGGGGGACAGGGAAGACTCTGGGGCCAACGTCCTGACTTTC
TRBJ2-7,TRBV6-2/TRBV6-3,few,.,CASKWGPYEQYF,TGTGCCAGCAAGTGGGGTCCCTACGAGCAGTACTTC
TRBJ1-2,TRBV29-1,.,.,CSVERFGYTF,TGCAGCGTTGAACGCTTTGGCTACACCTTC
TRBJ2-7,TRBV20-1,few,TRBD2,CSARAPLAGNSYEQYF,TGCAGTGCTAGAGCCCCACTAGCGGGGAACTCCTACGAGCAGTACTTC
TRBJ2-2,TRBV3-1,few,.,CASTAGANTGELFF,TGTGCCAGTACCGCGGGCGCGAACACCGGGGAGCTGTTTTTT
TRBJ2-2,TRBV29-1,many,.,CSVEEIGGANTGELFF,TGCAGCGTTGAGGAAATCGGGGGAGCGAACACCGGGGAGCTGTTTTTT
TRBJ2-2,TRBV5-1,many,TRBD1,CASSQKGQGGGELFF,TGCGCCAGCAGCCAAAAGGGACAGGGCGGCGGGGAGCTGTTTTTT
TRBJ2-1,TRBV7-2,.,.,CASSLGSQPNNEQFF,TGTGCCAGCAGCTTAGGTTCTCAGCCTAACAATGAGCAGTTCTTC
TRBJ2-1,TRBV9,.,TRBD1,CASSVGATTGYNEQFF,TGTGCCAGCAGCGTAGGGGCTACGACAGGGTACAATGAGCAGTTCTTC
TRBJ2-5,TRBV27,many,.,CASSLHRGNVVTQYF,TGTGCCAGCAGTTTACATCGGGGGAATGTGGTGACCCAGTACTTC
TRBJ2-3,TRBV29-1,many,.,CSTRAGTDTQYF,TGCAGCACTCGAGCGGGCACAGATACGCAGTATTTT
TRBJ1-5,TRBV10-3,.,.,CAISELHQPQHF,TGTGCCATCAGTGAGCTCCACCAGCCCCAGCATTTT
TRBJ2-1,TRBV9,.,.,CASSVEPGDEQFF,TGTGCCAGCAGCGTCGAACCAGGGGATGAGCAGTTCTTC
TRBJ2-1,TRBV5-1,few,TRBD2,CASSLDGTTYYNEQFF,TGCGCCAGCAGCTTGGACGGGACTACCTATTACAATGAGCAGTTCTTC
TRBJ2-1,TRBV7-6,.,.,CASSSSRTGSSYNEQFF,TGTGCCAGCAGCTCAAGCCGGACTGGGAGTTCCTACAATGAGCAGTTCTTC
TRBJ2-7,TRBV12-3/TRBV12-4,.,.,CASSFRSRVDEQYF,TGTGCCAGCAGTTTCCGTAGCAGGGTCGACGAGCAGTACTTC
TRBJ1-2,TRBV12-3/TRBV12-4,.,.,CATSLDGGGRYYGYTF,TGTGCCACCAGCCTTGATGGTGGAGGGCGATACTATGGCTACACCTTC
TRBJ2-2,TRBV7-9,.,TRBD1,CASSPPPGQGNTGELFF,TGTGCCAGCAGCCCCCCCCCGGGACAGGGGAACACCGGGGAGCTGTTTTTT
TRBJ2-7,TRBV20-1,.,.,CSASGYSTLGGYEQYF,TGCAGTGCTAGTGGTTATAGTACCCTCGGGGGTTACGAGCAGTACTTC
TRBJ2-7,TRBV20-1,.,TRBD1,CSAMGTGPYEQYF,TGCAGTGCTATGGGGACAGGGCCCTACGAGCAGTACTTC
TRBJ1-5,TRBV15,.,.,CATSREYVQPQHF,TGTGCCACCAGCAGAGAATATGTTCAGCCCCAGCATTTT
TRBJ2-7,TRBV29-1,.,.,CSVAGYGYEQYF,TGCAGCGTTGCCGGGTATGGGTACGAGCAGTACTTC
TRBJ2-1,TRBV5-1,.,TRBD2,CASSLMASGRGAEQFF,TGCGCCAGCAGCTTGATGGCTAGCGGGAGGGGGGCTGAGCAGTTCTTC
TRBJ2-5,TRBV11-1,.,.,CASSRQPWGETQYF,TGTGCCAGCAGTCGACAGCCCTGGGGCGAGACCCAGTACTTC
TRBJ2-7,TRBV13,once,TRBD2,CASSGLAGITYEQYF,TGTGCCAGCAGCGGACTAGCGGGTATCACCTACGAGCAGTACTTC
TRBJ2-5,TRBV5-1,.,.,CASSWDQETQYF,TGCGCCAGCAGCTGGGACCAAGAGACCCAGTACTTC
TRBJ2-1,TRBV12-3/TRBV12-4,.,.,CASTLGSDEQFF,TGTGCCAGCACCCTTGGGAGCGATGAGCAGTTCTTC
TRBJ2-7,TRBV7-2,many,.,CASSLPGHPSYEQYF,TGTGCCAGCAGCTTGCCGGGACATCCCTCCTACGAGCAGTACTTC
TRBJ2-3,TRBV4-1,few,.,CASSQVISTDTQYF,TGCGCCAGCAGCCAAGTTATCTCCACAGATACGCAGTATTTT
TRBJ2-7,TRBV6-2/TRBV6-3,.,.,CASAYGQFYEQYF,TGTGCCAGCGCTTATGGACAGTTCTACGAGCAGTACTTC
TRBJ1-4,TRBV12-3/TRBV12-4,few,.,CASSSTGWDEKLFF,TGTGCCAGCAGTTCGACAGGATGGGATGAAAAACTGTTTTTT
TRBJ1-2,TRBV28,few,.,CASSLKGYGYTF,TGTGCCAGCAGTTTAAAAGGCTATGGCTACACCTTC
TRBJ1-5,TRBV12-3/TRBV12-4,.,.,CASSLEGTRNQPQHF,TGTGCCAGCAGTTTAGAGGGTACTCGCAATCAGCCCCAGCATTTT
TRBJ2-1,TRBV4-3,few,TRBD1,CASSRGQASRDEQFF,TGCGCCAGCAGCCGCGGACAGGCTAGTCGGGATGAGCAGTTCTTC
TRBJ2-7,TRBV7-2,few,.,CASSLREGVGEQYF,TGTGCCAGCAGCTTACGGGAAGGGGTTGGCGAGCAGTACTTC
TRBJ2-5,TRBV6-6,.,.,CASRKDSQETQYF,TGTGCCAGCAGGAAAGACAGCCAAGAGACCCAGTACTTC
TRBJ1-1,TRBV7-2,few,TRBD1,CASSTQQGRWTEAFF,TGTGCCAGCAGCACCCAACAGGGGCGTTGGACTGAAGCTTTCTTT
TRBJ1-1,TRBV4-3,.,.,CASSQERAWNTEAFF,TGCGCCAGCAGCCAAGAACGGGCCTGGAACACTGAAGCTTTCTTT